This entry is about one T cell receptor beta chain. The assay was immunoSEQ multiplex PCR, and TCRdb's table has in-frame clones only and misses some. The sample includes 35,000 to 45,000 clones, about 82% seen only once; the top ten take around 60%. The record originates from a study of blood T cell repertoires in COVID-19. Losses at the gene ends were 3 bases for V and 0 bases for J; bases not matched to a gene: 4. The CDR3 runs 16 residues. Germline V lookup: CDR1 SGHNT, CDR2 YYREEE (reference sequence). Sample: peripheral blood. This TCR was recovered from a man aged 65 to 85 with acute or convalescent COVID-19. The chain uses TRBV5-4 and TRBJ1-1, with TRBD1 identical over 11 bases. CDR3 region: CASSSGTGGMNTEAFF. CDR3 coding DNA: TGTGCCAGCAGCTCGGGGACAGGGGGTATGAACACTGAAGCTTTCTTT.